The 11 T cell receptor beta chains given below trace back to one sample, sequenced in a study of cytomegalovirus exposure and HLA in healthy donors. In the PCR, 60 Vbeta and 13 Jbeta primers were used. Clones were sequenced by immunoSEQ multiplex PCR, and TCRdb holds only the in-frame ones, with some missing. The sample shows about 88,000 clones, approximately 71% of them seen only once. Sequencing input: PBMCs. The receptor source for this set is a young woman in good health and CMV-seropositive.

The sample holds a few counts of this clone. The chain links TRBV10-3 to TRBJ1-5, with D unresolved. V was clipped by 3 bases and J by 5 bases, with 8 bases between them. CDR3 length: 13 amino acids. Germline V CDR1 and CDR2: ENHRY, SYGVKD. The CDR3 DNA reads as TGTGCCATCAGTGACAATTTTTATCAGCCCCAGCATTTT. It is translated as CAISDNFYQPQHF.

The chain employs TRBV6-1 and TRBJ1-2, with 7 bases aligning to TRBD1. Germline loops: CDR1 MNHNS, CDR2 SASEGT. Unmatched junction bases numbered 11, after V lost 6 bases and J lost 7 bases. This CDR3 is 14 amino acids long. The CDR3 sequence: CASRPAGTATGYTF. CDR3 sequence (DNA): TGTGCCAGCAGACCCGCCGGGACAGCTACTGGCTACACCTTC.

DNA for the CDR3: TGTGCCAGCAGCCCTATCCCGTCAGGGAACTATGGCTACACCTTC. It specifies CASSPIPSGNYGYTF. The chain is built from TRBV5-6 and TRBJ1-2, with a possible D match to TRBD1 (5 bases). CDR3 size: 15 residues. V was trimmed by 4 bases and J by 2 bases, leaving 15 bases between them. In germline, CDR1 is SGHDT, CDR2 YYEEEE.

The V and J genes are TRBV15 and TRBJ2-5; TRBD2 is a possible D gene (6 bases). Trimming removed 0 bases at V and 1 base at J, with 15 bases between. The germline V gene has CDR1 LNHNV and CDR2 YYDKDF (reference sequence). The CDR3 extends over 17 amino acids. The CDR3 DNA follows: TGTGCCACCAGCAGAGACTTAGGGCGGGGCGTCCAAGAGACCCAGTACTTC. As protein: CATSRDLGRGVQETQYF.

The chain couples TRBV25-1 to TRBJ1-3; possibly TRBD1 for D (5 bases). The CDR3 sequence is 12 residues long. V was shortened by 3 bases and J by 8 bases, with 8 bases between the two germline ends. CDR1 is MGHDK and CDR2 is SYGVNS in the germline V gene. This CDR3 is CASSDREYTIYF. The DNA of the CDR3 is TGTGCCAGCAGTGACAGGGAATACACCATATATTTT.

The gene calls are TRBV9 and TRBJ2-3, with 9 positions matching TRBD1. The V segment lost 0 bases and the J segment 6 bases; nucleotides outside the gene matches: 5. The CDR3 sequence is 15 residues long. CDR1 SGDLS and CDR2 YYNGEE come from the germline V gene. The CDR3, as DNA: TGTGCCAGCAGCGTAGCAACAGGGGGCGTGGATACGCAGTATTTT. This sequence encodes CASSVATGGVDTQYF. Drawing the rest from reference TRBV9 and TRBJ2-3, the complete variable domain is DSGVTQTPKHLITATGQRVTLRCSPRSGDLSVYWYQQSLDQGLQFLIQYYNGEERAKGNILERFSAQQFPDLHSELNLSSLELGDSALYFCASSVATGGVDTQYFGPGTRLTVL.

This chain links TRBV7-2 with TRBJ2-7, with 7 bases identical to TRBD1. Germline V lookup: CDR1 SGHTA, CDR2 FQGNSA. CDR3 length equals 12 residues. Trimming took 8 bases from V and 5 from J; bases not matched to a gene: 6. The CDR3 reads CASGRQGNEQYF. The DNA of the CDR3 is TGTGCCAGCGGGCGACAGGGAAACGAGCAGTACTTC. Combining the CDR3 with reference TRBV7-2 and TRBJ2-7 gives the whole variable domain GAGVSQSPSNKVTEKGKDVELRCDPISGHTALYWYRQSLGQGLEFLIYFQGNSAPDKSGLPSDRFSAERTGGSVSTLTIQRTQQEDSAVYLCASGRQGNEQYFGPGTRLTVT.

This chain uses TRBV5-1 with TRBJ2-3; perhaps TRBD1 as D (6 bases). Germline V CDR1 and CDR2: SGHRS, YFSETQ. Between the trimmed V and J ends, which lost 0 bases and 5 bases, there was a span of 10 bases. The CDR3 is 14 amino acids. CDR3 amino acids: CASSLAGAKDTQYF. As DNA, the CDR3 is TGCGCCAGCAGCTTGGCAGGGGCTAAAGATACGCAGTATTTT.

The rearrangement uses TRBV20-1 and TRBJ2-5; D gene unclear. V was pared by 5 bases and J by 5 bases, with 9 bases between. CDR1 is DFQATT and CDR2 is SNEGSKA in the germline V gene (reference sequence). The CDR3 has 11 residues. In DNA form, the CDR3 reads TGCAGTGCTTGGGTCGGGGAGACCCAGTACTTC. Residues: CSAWVGETQYF.

In DNA, the CDR3 is TGTGCCAGCAGCGTAGGTCCTTCGGGACAGTCCTCCTTGGCGAACACTGAAGCTTTCTTT. Its translation: CASSVGPSGQSSLANTEAFF. This rearrangement joins TRBV9 to TRBJ1-1, with 7 bases aligning to TRBD1. J gave up 1 base and V 0 bases, and 18 bases lay outside the gene matches. From germline, CDR1 is SGDLS and CDR2 YYNGEE. The CDR3 is 20 amino acids.

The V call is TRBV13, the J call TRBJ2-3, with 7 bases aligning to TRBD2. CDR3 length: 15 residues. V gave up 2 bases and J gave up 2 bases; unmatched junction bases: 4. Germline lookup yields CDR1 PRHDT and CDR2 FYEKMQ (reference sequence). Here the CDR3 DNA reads TGTGCCAGCAGCTTATCTCTAGCGGACACAGATACGCAGTATTTT. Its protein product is CASSLSLADTDTQYF.